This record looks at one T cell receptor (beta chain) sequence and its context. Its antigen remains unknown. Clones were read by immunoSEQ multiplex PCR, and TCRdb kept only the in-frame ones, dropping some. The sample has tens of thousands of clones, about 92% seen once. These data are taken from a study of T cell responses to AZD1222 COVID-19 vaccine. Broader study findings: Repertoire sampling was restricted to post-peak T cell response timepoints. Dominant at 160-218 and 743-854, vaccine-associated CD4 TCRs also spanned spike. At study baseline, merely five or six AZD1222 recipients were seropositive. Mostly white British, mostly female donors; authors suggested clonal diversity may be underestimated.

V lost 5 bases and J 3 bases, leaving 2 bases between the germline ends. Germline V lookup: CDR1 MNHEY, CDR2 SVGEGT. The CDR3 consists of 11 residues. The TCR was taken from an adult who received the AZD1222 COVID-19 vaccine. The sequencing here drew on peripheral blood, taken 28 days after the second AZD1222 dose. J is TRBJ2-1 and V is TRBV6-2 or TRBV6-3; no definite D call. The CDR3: CASSNYNEQFF. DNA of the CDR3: TGTGCCAGCAGTAACTACAATGAGCAGTTCTTC.